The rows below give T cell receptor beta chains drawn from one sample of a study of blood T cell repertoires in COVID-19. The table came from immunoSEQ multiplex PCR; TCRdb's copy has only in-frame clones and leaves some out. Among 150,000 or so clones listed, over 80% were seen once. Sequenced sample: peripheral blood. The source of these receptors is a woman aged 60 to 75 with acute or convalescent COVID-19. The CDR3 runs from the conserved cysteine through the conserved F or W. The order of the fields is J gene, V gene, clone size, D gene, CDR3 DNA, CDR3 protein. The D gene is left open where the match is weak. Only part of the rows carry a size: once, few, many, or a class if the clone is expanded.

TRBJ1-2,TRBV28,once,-,TGTGCCAGCAGTCCCAAAACAGGGCTCCGCTATGGCTACACCTTC,CASSPKTGLRYGYTF
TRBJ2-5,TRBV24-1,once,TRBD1,TGTGCCACCAGTGATCCTCCCCGGGACAGGGGAAGGGAGACCCAGTACTTC,CATSDPPRDRGRETQYF
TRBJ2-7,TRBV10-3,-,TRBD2,TGTGCCATCAAACCTAGCGGGGGAGACGACGAGCAGTACTTC,CAIKPSGGDDEQYF
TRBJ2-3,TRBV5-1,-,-,TGCGCCAGCAGCTTTGGGGGTGGCGGGGGCGGAACAGATACGCAGTATTTT,CASSFGGGGGGTDTQYF
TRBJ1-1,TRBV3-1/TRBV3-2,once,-,TGTGCCAGCAGCCAGACCTGGAGGGACACTGAAGCTTTCTTT,CASSQTWRDTEAFF
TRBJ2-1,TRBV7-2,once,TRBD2,TGTGCCAGCAGCTTAGCTCTAGCGGGGGGGGAGAATGAGCAGTTCTTC,CASSLALAGGENEQFF
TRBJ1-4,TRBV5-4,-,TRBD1,TGTGCCAGCAGCTCCCGCCTACAGGGGACGGGCGAAAAACTGTTTTTT,CASSSRLQGTGEKLFF
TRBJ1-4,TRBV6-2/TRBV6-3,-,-,TGTGCCAGCAGTTACGCAGGGGCGTTAAATGAAAAACTGTTTTTT,CASSYAGALNEKLFF
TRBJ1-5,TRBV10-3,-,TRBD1,TGTGCCATCAGTCGGGACAGGGATTATAGCAATCAGCCCCAGCATTTT,CAISRDRDYSNQPQHF
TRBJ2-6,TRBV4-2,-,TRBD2,TGTGCCAGCAGCCGAGAGGCTAGCGGGGGCTCTGGGGCCAACGTCCTGACTTTC,CASSREASGGSGANVLTF
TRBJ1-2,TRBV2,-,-,TGTGCCAGCAGTGAACTGGACATTATCTATGGCTACACCTTC,CASSELDIIYGYTF
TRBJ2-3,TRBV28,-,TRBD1,TGTGCCAGCAGCTCCCAGGACAGGGGAACAGATACGCAGTATTTT,CASSSQDRGTDTQYF
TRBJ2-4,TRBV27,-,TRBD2,TGTGCCAGCAGTTTATTAGGGACTAGTCTAATGAAAAACATTCAGTACTTC,CASSLLGTSLMKNIQYF
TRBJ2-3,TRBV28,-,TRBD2,TGTGCCAGCAGTGCCCCGGGACTAGCGCAGTATTTT,CASSAPGLAQYF
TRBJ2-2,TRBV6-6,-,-,TGTGCCAGCAGTTACTTACAGGCGAACACCGGGGAGCTGTTTTTT,CASSYLQANTGELFF
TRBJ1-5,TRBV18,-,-,TGTGCCAGCTCACAGGATCGGGGGGGCAATCAGCCCCAGCATTTT,CASSQDRGGNQPQHF
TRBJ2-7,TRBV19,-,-,TGTGCCAGTAGTCCGGGAACTAACTACGAGCAGTACTTC,CASSPGTNYEQYF
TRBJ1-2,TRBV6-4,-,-,TGTGCCAGCAGTGATCAAGGGGCGCCTAACTATGGCTACACCTTC,CASSDQGAPNYGYTF
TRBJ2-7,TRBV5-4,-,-,TGTGCCAGCAGCCCGCAGAGGAGGGGGCGGGAGCAGTACTTC,CASSPQRRGREQYF
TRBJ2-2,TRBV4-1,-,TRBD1,TGCGCCAGCAGACAACAGGGGGCCATCGGGGAGCTGTTTTTT,CASRQQGAIGELFF
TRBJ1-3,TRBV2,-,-,TGTGCCAGCAGTGCACAAGTCTCTGGAAACACCATATATTTT,CASSAQVSGNTIYF
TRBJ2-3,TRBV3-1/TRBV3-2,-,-,TGTGCCAGCACCTACGGGAGGGGGCAATCAACAGATACGCAGTATTTT,CASTYGRGQSTDTQYF
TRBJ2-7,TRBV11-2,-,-,TGTGCCAGCAGCCCTCAGGGGAGTGAGCAGTACTTC,CASSPQGSEQYF
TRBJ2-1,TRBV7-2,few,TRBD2,TGTGCCAGCAAAAAGCAGGGACTAGACTACAATGAGCAGTTCTTC,CASKKQGLDYNEQFF
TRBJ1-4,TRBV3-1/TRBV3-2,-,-,TGTGCCAGCAGCCAGGCTCCGATAAATGAAAAACTGTTTTTT,CASSQAPINEKLFF
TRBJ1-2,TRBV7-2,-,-,TGTGCCAGCAGCTTAGGCAGGACATGGGGTGGCTACACCTTC,CASSLGRTWGGYTF
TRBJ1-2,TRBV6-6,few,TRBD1,TGTGCCAGCAGTCGAGGACGGGACAGGGTCCCCTATGGCTACACCTTC,CASSRGRDRVPYGYTF
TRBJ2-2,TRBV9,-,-,TGTGCCAGCAGCGTCCGAGCCGGGGAGCTGTTTTTT,CASSVRAGELFF
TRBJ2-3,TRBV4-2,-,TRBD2,TGTGCCAGCAGCCAAGCCCGAGGTGGGCTAGCGGGGGCCCGGGCAGATACGCAGTATTTT,CASSQARGGLAGARADTQYF
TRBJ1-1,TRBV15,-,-,TGTGCCACCAGCAGAAACAGGGTATTTGGAGCTTTCTTT,CATSRNRVFGAFF
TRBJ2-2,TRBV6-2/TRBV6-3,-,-,TGTGCCAGCAGTTATACGGGGATGAACACCGGGGAGCTGTTTTTT,CASSYTGMNTGELFF
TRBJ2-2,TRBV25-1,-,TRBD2,TGTGCCAGCAGTGAATATTCACTAGCGGTTAACACCGGGGAGCTGTTTTTT,CASSEYSLAVNTGELFF
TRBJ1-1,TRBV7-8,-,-,TGTGCCAGCAGCGTAGTTATGAACACTGAAGCTTTCTTT,CASSVVMNTEAFF
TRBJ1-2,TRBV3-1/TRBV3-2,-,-,TGTGCCAGCAGCCACGCGCCCGACAGGAGACACTATGGCTACACCTTC,CASSHAPDRRHYGYTF
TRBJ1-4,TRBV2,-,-,TGTGCCAGCAAGACAGCTCTCGAAAAACTGTTTTTT,CASKTALEKLFF
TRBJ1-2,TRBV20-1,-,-,TGCAGTGCTAGAGGAGTGTATGGCTACACCTTC,CSARGVYGYTF
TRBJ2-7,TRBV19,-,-,TGTGCCAGTACTGACTCCCGAGAAGAGCAGTACTTC,CASTDSREEQYF
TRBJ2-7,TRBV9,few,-,TGTGCCAGCAGCTCCGGACAGAATATCTACGAGCAGTACTTC,CASSSGQNIYEQYF
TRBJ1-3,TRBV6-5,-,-,TGTGCCAGCAGTTTTCAGTCGTCGACTCGTGGAAACACCATATATTTT,CASSFQSSTRGNTIYF
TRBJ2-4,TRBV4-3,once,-,TGCGCCAGCAGCCAAGAATTCGGGGCCAAAAACATTCAGTACTTC,CASSQEFGAKNIQYF
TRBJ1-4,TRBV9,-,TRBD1,TGTGCCAGCAGCGTACGGTCTTCGGGACAGGGGGCCGGGGGAGAAAAACTGTTTTTT,CASSVRSSGQGAGGEKLFF
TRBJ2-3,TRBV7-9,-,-,TGTGCCAGCAGCTTTAGGGGTATCAGCACAGATACGCAGTATTTT,CASSFRGISTDTQYF